Each of the 10 T cell receptor beta chains below was sequenced from the same sample in a study of a mutant IDH1 vaccine in newly diagnosed glioma. Sample time point: week 5, during vaccination. A 20-mer mutant IDH1 peptide at 300 ug was injected subcutaneously with topical imiquimod. No antigen has been assigned to these receptors. Data came from immunoSEQ multiplex PCR; TCRdb stores just in-frame clones and leaves some out. Found here are 32,000 or so clones, approximately 80% of them singletons; the top ten hold 24%. The sample in question was PBMCs, obtained from a glioma patient whose treatment included an IDH1 peptide vaccine. The receptors come from a man younger than 45 with glioma.

The rearrangement joins TRBV6-6 to TRBJ2-1; D perhaps matches TRBD1 (5 bases). This CDR3 is built from 12 residues. V gave up 2 bases and J gave up 7 bases, with 6 bases separating them. Germline V gene sequence: CDR1 MNHNY, CDR2 SVGAGI (reference sequence). CDR3 DNA: TGTGCCAGCAGTTACGCAGGGAATGAGCAGTTCTTC. It is translated as CASSYAGNEQFF.

This clone was picked up a small number of times. The chain has TRBV6-1 and TRBJ1-1, with D maybe TRBD1 (5 bases). Germline CDR1 and CDR2: MNHNS and SASEGT. The V and J ends lost 8 bases and 11 bases respectively, with 15 bases between them. This CDR3 spans 11 amino acids. CDR3 sequence: CASVGARTAFF. CDR3 bases: TGTGCCAGCGTAGGGGCTCGGACGGCTTTCTTT.

This clone was counted only a few times. The rearrangement links TRBV7-8 to TRBJ1-1; D is undetermined. Trimming shortened V by 4 bases and J by 2 bases, and 11 bases separated the two germline ends. CDR1 is SGHVS, CDR2 FQNEAQ, per germline. This CDR3 has 14 amino acids. CDR3 loop: CASSSWEGNTEAFF. CDR3 DNA: TGTGCCAGCAGCTCTTGGGAGGGAAACACTGAAGCTTTCTTT.

Within the sample, this clone is medium-sized. This sequence joins TRBV6-4 and TRBJ2-1, with 11 bases matching TRBD1. CDR1 is MRHNA and CDR2 is SNTAGT in the germline V gene. The CDR3 length is 14 residues. V was clipped by 2 bases and J by 6 bases; unmatched bases: 0. The CDR3 bases are TGTGCCAGCAGTGACGGGACAGGGGGCAATGAGCAGTTCTTC. Protein product: CASSDGTGGNEQFF.

This clone was seen a single time. The V gene is TRBV18, the J gene TRBJ2-6, with 9 bases that match TRBD1. This CDR3 has 18 amino acids. V shed 6 bases, J shed 0 bases, and the junction held 9 bases outside the gene matches. Per germline, CDR1 KGHSH and CDR2 LQKENI. This CDR3 reads CASSQLGTGNSGANVLTF. The CDR3 region has the DNA TGTGCCAGCTCTCAATTAGGGACAGGGAACTCTGGGGCCAACGTCCTGACTTTC.

In this sample, this clone turned up a few times. The chain joins TRBV29-1 to TRBJ1-1, with 8 bases aligning to TRBD1. CDR1 is SQVTM, CDR2 ANQGSEA, per germline. V shed 6 bases and J 4 bases; nucleotides not matched to a gene: 16. The CDR3 is 16 residues long. The DNA of the CDR3 is TGCAGCGTGGGGGCTGGGATAGGACAGGGCTTCACTGAAGCTTTCTTT. As protein: CSVGAGIGQGFTEAFF.

The rearrangement links TRBV27 to TRBJ1-5; 8 bases fit TRBD1. Germline CDR1 reads MNHEY; CDR2 reads SMNVEV (reference sequence). The CDR3 is 15 amino acids. With 5 bases clipped from V and 7 bases from J, the junction kept 10 bases outside the gene matches. CDR3 sequence (DNA): TGTGCCAGCAGTCCCAAGGACAGGGCTGGGCAGCCCCAGCATTTT. It encodes CASSPKDRAGQPQHF.

The genes are TRBV7-5 and TRBJ2-7; TRBD2 is taken as the D call from the table, unchecked against the DNA. TRBV7-5 constitutes a pseudogene. The length of the CDR3 is 19 residues. The CDR3, as DNA: TGTGTCAGAAGCCCTTCTACCTCCGTAACGAGACTGTTCTCCTACGAGCAGTACTTC. It codes for CVRSPSTSVTRLFSYEQYF.

The chain has TRBV5-4 and TRBJ1-2; D gene unclear. Per the germline V gene, CDR1 is SGHNT and CDR2 is YYREEE (reference sequence). V was clipped by 0 bases and J by 0 bases, with 18 bases between them. This CDR3 is built from 18 residues. The CDR3: CASSLASAQRAANYGYTF. The CDR3 coding sequence is TGTGCCAGCAGCTTGGCGTCAGCACAAAGGGCTGCTAACTATGGCTACACCTTC. Full variable domain (rest looked up from reference TRBV5-4 and TRBJ1-2): ETGVTQSPTHLIKTRGQQVTLRCSSQSGHNTVSWYQQALGQGPQFIFQYYREEENGRGNFPPRFSGLQFPNYSSELNVNALELDDSALYLCASSLASAQRAANYGYTFGSGTRLTVV.

V is TRBV5-6 and J is TRBJ1-2, with D hard to call. Trimming took off 0 bases at V and 3 bases at J, with 0 bases between the two ends. CDR1 is SGHDT and CDR2 is YYEEEE in the germline V gene. The CDR3 is made up of 11 amino acids. CDR3 DNA: TGTGCCAGCAGCTTGGACTATGGCTACACCTTC. It yields the protein CASSLDYGYTF.